Listed here are 22 T cell receptor beta chains from one sample, sequenced in a study of blood T cell repertoires in COVID-19. Clones were sequenced by immunoSEQ multiplex PCR, and TCRdb holds only the in-frame ones, with some missing. Of roughly 250,000 clones detected, about 82% appear once; the ten largest clones hold around 6.5%. The material sequenced was peripheral blood. These receptor sequences come from an older woman with active or convalescent COVID-19.

Only one count was recorded for this clone. J is TRBJ2-2 and V is TRBV9; 12 positions match TRBD2. With V trimmed by 7 bases and J by 2 bases, 6 bases remained unmatched. Germline CDR1 and CDR2: SGDLS and YYNGEE. The CDR3 is made up of 16 amino acids. The CDR3 DNA sequence: TGTGCCAGCGGACTAGCGGGGCCCCTCAACACCGGGGAGCTGTTTTTT. This codes for CASGLAGPLNTGELFF.

V is TRBV19 and J is TRBJ2-2, with 9 bases fitting TRBD2. The ends lost 7 bases at V and 4 bases at J; junction bases unmatched: 4. Germline CDR1 reads LNHDA; CDR2 reads SQIVND (reference sequence). This CDR3 spans 14 amino acids. CDR3 in DNA: TGTGCCAGTAAAGGAGCGGGGGGCACCGGGGAGCTGTTTTTT. This sequence encodes CASKGAGGTGELFF.

The chain uses TRBV28 and TRBJ2-1, with TRBD2 identical over 12 bases. CDR3 length: 13 residues. CDR1 and CDR2 (germline): MDHEN, SYDVKM. V dropped 5 bases and J dropped 9; count of bases not matched to a gene: 2. The CDR3 region is CASSTGLAGEQFF. The CDR3 coding sequence is TGTGCCAGCAGTACGGGACTAGCGGGTGAGCAGTTCTTC.

The genes are TRBV7-9 and TRBJ1-1; tentative D call: TRBD1 (6 bases). Germline V gene lookup returns CDR1 SEHNR and CDR2 FQNEAQ (reference sequence). The CDR3 loop spans 14 amino acids. The V and J ends lost 3 bases and 6 bases respectively, with 14 bases between them. The CDR3 spells CASSFQGLRAEAFF. The CDR3 DNA sequence: TGTGCCAGCAGCTTCCAGGGGCTGAGGGCTGAAGCTTTCTTT.

The rearrangement uses TRBV30 and TRBJ1-1, with a weak D call TRBD1 (6 bases). Germline V gene sequence: CDR1 GTSNPN, CDR2 SVGIG (reference sequence). The CDR3 is made up of 14 amino acids. V lost 3 bases and J lost 1, with 12 bases in between. The CDR3 spells CAWRTGRGNTEAFF. The CDR3 coding sequence is TGTGCCTGGAGGACAGGCCGGGGGAACACTGAAGCTTTCTTT.

The chain combines TRBV30 with TRBJ2-2; weak D call: TRBD2 (5 bases). CDR1 and CDR2 (germline): GTSNPN, SVGIG (reference sequence). The V end was cut by 3 bases, the J end by 5 bases, with 10 bases between. This CDR3 contains 13 residues. The CDR3 DNA reads as TGTGCCTGGAGCGGACTGCCGACCGGGGAGCTGTTTTTT. Protein product: CAWSGLPTGELFF.

The rearrangement uses TRBV7-9 and TRBJ2-1; D is possibly TRBD1 (6 bases). The CDR3 is made up of 14 amino acids. V lost 6 bases, J lost 4 bases, and 13 bases lay in between. Germline CDR1 is SEHNR and CDR2 is FQNEAQ (reference sequence). CDR3 DNA sequence: TGTGCCAGCAGTTTACAGGGCAATTACAATGAGCAGTTCTTC. Translation: CASSLQGNYNEQFF.

The chain is built from TRBV6-2 or TRBV6-3 and TRBJ2-1; TRBD2 aligns across 10 bases. Germline lookup yields CDR1 MNHEY and CDR2 SVGEGT. V lost 7 bases, J lost 6 bases, and 12 bases stayed unmatched. This CDR3 is built from 16 residues. The CDR3 here is CASTPRTSGGFNEQFF. The CDR3 DNA is TGTGCCAGCACCCCCCGGACTAGCGGAGGATTCAATGAGCAGTTCTTC.

J is TRBJ1-1 and V is TRBV18; the D gene is possibly TRBD1 (5 bases). Germline CDR1 and CDR2: KGHSH and LQKENI. The V end was cut by 2 bases, the J end by 11 bases, with 18 bases between. This CDR3 is built from 14 residues. CDR3 nucleotides: TGTGCCAGCTCACCATCGGGGGAAACTACGGTGGCTTTCTTT. Protein sequence: CASSPSGETTVAFF.

Here the CDR3 reads CASSSRGYYGYTF. The CDR3 DNA follows: TGTGCCAGCAGCTCCCGGGGTTACTATGGCTACACCTTC. J is TRBJ1-2 and V is TRBV7-8; D gene uncertain. Trimming shortened V by 4 bases and J by 3 bases, and 9 bases separated the two germline ends. Germline assignment: CDR1 SGHVS and CDR2 FQNEAQ. The CDR3 covers 13 residues.

The J gene is TRBJ1-6, the V gene TRBV7-2; 8 bases line up with TRBD1. The CDR3 extends over 16 amino acids. V dropped 3 bases and J dropped 7; count of bases not matched to a gene: 8. Per the germline V gene, CDR1 is SGHTA and CDR2 is FQGNSA. The CDR3 DNA sequence: TGTGCCAGCAGCTTGGAGCCGAGGACAGGGAATTCACCCCTCCACTTT. This sequence encodes CASSLEPRTGNSPLHF.

This chain links TRBV18 with TRBJ2-7; D may be TRBD2 (5 bases). This CDR3 contains 14 residues. Germline V gene sequence: CDR1 KGHSH, CDR2 LQKENI. Trimming removed 3 bases at V and 9 bases at J, with 18 bases between. Here the CDR3 DNA reads TGTGCCAGCTCACCGTCAGGTTCCCCTCGGGGGCAGTACTTC. Amino acids: CASSPSGSPRGQYF.

This chain connects TRBV24-1 to TRBJ2-1, with TRBD1 matching over 10 bases. V was clipped by 3 bases and J by 8 bases; unmatched bases: 6. Germline values: CDR1 KGHDR, CDR2 SFDVKD. This CDR3 contains 15 residues. CDR3 loop: CATSDPTGTGDEQFF. The CDR3, as DNA: TGTGCCACCAGTGATCCAACCGGGACAGGGGATGAGCAGTTCTTC.

The chain uses TRBV11-2 and TRBJ2-7, with no clear D. CDR3 length: 13 residues. V lost 0 bases, J lost 3 bases, and 6 bases lay in between. Germline assignment: CDR1 SGHAT and CDR2 FQNNGV. The CDR3 region is CASSLDVIYEQYF. In DNA, the CDR3 is TGTGCCAGCAGCTTAGATGTTATCTACGAGCAGTACTTC.

The chain links TRBV3-1 (or the pseudogene TRBV3-2) to TRBJ1-1; no clear D. The ends were cut back, 1 base at V and 7 bases at J, with 10 bases in the middle. The CDR3 totals 13 residues. CDR1 and CDR2 (germline): LGHDT, YNNKEL (reference sequence). CDR3 amino acids: CASSQVGSGEAFF. The CDR3 bases are TGTGCCAGCAGCCAAGTAGGATCGGGTGAAGCTTTCTTT.

This rearrangement joins TRBV3-1 (or the pseudogene TRBV3-2) to TRBJ1-2; D is ambiguous. The CDR3 length is 13 residues. Trimming cost V 7 bases and J 3 bases, with 12 bases left between them. Germline V gene lookup returns CDR1 LGHDT and CDR2 YNNKEL (reference sequence). The CDR3 DNA reads TGTGCCAGCAAAGGTAGCGGATACTATGGCTACACCTTC. This codes for CASKGSGYYGYTF.

The CDR3 nucleotides are TGCAGTGCTAGTGCAGGGACAGAGAACCAAGAGACCCAGTACTTC. Translation: CSASAGTENQETQYF. The chain links TRBV20-1 to TRBJ2-5, with TRBD1 matching 7 bases. From germline, CDR1 is DFQATT and CDR2 SNEGSKA (reference sequence). The CDR3 is 15 residues long. Losses at the gene ends were 3 bases for V and 0 bases for J; bases not matched to a gene: 7.

The CDR3 loop reads CASSQDSDFGNTIYF. The CDR3 nucleotides are TGCGCCAGCAGCCAAGATAGTGACTTTGGAAACACCATATATTTT. The chain uses TRBV4-1 and TRBJ1-3; no definite D call. Germline values: CDR1 MGHRA, CDR2 YSYEKL. CDR3 length equals 15 residues. V was trimmed by 0 bases and J by 3 bases, leaving 9 bases between them.

The chain links TRBV5-6 to TRBJ1-1; tentatively, D is TRBD1 (5 bases). The CDR3 runs 17 residues. Trimming shortened V by 4 bases and J by 1 base, and 20 bases separated the two germline ends. Looked up from germline, CDR1 is SGHDT and CDR2 is YYEEEE. This CDR3 is CASSADQGIPPNTEAFF. The CDR3 coding sequence is TGTGCCAGCAGCGCGGACCAGGGAATCCCCCCGAACACTGAAGCTTTCTTT.

The chain carries TRBV18 and TRBJ2-2, with TRBD1 identical over 7 bases. From germline, CDR1 is KGHSH and CDR2 LQKENI. J lost 7 bases, V lost 5 bases, and 7 bases had no gene match. The length of the CDR3 is 14 residues. The CDR3: CASSDGTASGELFF. The CDR3, as DNA: TGTGCCAGCTCAGATGGGACAGCCAGCGGGGAGCTGTTTTTT.

The gene calls are TRBV28 and TRBJ2-7, with D perhaps matching TRBD2 (5 bases). This CDR3 has 12 amino acids. CDR1 MDHEN and CDR2 SYDVKM come from the germline V gene. V lost 3 bases, J lost 6 bases, and 9 bases lay in between. This CDR3 is CASSFGGGEQYF. CDR3 DNA: TGTGCCAGCAGTTTTGGAGGAGGCGAGCAGTACTTC. The whole variable domain, filled in from reference TRBV28 and TRBJ2-7, reads DVKVTQSSRYLVKRTGEKVFLECVQDMDHENMFWYRQDPGLGLRLIYFSYDVKMKEKGDIPEGYSVSREKKERFSLILESASTNQTSMYLCASSFGGGEQYFGPGTRLTVT.

The V and J genes are TRBV4-2 and TRBJ1-1; a possible D gene is TRBD1 (5 bases). Germline CDR1 reads LGHNA; CDR2 reads YNFKEQ. The ends were cut back, 0 bases at V and 0 bases at J, with 14 bases in the middle. CDR3 length: 17 amino acids. The CDR3 nucleotides are TGTGCCAGCAGCCAAGATAGAGGAGGGGACCTGAACACTGAAGCTTTCTTT. Translated, it gives CASSQDRGGDLNTEAFF.